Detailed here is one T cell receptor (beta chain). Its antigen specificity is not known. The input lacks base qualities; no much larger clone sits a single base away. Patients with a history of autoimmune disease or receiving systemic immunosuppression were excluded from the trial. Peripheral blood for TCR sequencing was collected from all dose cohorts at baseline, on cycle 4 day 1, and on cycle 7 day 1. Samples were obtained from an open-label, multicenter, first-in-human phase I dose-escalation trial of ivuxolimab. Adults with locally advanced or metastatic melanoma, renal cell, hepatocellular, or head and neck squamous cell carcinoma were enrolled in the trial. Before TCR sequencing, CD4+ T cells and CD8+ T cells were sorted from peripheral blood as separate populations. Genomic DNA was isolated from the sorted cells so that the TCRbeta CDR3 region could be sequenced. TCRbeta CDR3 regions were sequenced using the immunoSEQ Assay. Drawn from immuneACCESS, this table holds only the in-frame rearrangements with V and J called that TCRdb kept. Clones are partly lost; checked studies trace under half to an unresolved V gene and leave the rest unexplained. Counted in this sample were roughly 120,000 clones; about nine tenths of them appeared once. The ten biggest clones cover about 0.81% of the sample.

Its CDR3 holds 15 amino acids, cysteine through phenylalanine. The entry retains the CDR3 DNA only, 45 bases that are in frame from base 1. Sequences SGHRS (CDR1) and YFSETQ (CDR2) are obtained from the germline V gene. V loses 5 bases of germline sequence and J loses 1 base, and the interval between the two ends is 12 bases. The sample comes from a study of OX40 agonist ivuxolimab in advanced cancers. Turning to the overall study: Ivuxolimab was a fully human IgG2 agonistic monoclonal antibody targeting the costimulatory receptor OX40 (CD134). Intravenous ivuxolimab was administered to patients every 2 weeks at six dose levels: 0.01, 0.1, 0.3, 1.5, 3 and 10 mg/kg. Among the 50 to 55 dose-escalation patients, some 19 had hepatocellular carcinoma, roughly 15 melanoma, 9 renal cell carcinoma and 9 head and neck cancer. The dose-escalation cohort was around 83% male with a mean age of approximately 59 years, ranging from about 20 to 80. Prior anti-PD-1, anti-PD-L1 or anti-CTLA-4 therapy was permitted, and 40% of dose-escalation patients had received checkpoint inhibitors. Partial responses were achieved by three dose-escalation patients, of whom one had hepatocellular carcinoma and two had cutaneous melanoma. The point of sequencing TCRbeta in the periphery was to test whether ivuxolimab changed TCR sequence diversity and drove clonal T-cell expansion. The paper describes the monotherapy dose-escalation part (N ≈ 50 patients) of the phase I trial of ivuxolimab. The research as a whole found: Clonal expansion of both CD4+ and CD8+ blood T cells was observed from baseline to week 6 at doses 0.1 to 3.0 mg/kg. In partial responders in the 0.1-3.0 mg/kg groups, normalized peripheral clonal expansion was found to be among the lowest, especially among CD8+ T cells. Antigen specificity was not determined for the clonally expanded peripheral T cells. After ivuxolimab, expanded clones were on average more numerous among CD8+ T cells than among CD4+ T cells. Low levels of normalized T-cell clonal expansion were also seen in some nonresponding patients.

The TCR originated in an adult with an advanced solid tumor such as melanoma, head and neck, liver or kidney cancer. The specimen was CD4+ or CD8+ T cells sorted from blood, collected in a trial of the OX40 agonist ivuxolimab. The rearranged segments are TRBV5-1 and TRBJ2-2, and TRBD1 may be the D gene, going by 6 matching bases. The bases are TGCGCCAGCAGTTACGGGACAAAGAACACCGGGGAGCTGTTTTTT. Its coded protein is CASSYGTKNTGELFF.